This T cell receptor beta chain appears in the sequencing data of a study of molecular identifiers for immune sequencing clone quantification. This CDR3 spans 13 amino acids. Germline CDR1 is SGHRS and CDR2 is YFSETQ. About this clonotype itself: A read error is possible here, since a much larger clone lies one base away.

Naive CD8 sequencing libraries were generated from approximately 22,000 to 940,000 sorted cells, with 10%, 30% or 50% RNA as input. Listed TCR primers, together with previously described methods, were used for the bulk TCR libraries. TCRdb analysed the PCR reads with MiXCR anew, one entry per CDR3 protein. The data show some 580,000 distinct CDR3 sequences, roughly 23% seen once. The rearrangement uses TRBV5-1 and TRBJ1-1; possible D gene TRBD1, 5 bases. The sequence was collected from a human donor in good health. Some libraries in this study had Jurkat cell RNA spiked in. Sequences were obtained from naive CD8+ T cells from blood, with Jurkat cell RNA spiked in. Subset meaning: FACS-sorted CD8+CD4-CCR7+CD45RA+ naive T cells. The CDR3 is CASGLVGEVEAFF. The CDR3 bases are TGCGCCAGCGGCTTGGTAGGGGAAGTTGAAGCTTTCTTT.